Listed below are T cell receptor beta chains from one sample, sequenced in a study of post-analysis software for immune sequencing data. TCRdb re-called the PCR reads with MiXCR, one entry per CDR3 protein. The sample holds roughly 400,000 distinct CDR3 sequences, approximately 38% seen once. The sample taken for sequencing was blood. These receptors came from a girl aged 2-9 years with multiple sclerosis. Both conserved end residues are part of each CDR3. A D gene is named only where the DNA matches it firmly. Rows give clone size only sometimes, using once, few, many, or a class for an expanded clone.

D: .; size: few; V: TRBV28; J: TRBJ2-1; DNA: TGTGCCAGCAGTTTATGGGGAGAGAATGAGCAGTTCTTC; CDR3: CASSLWGENEQFF
D: TRBD1; size: .; V: TRBV4-2; J: TRBJ2-1; DNA: TGTGCCAGCAGCCAAGGGGGGACAGACAATGAGCAGTTCTTC; CDR3: CASSQGGTDNEQFF
D: .; size: few; V: TRBV4-3; J: TRBJ2-1; DNA: TGCGCCAGCAGCCAACCTGGCCACAATGAGCAGTTCTTC; CDR3: CASSQPGHNEQFF
D: TRBD2; size: .; V: TRBV20-1; J: TRBJ2-7; DNA: TGCAGTGCTAGAGTCGCTAGCGGCCCTCCGGGGGAGCAGTACTTC; CDR3: CSARVASGPPGEQYF
D: .; size: .; V: TRBV4-1; J: TRBJ1-1; DNA: TGCGCCAGCAGAGGGACATCCATGAACACTGAAGCTTTCTTT; CDR3: CASRGTSMNTEAFF
D: .; size: .; V: TRBV5-1; J: TRBJ2-7; DNA: TGCGCCAGCAGTCCGTTATCCCGAACCTACGAGCAGCACTTC; CDR3: CASSPLSRTYEQHF
D: TRBD2; size: .; V: TRBV7-3; J: TRBJ2-3; DNA: TGTGCCAGCAGCTCAGGACTAGCGGGGAATTCAGATACGCAGTATTTT; CDR3: CASSSGLAGNSDTQYF
D: TRBD1; size: .; V: TRBV29-1; J: TRBJ2-7; DNA: TGCAGCGTTGATTTGACAGGGCAAGGCTACGAGCAGTACTTC; CDR3: CSVDLTGQGYEQYF
D: .; size: few; V: TRBV12-3/TRBV12-4; J: TRBJ2-7; DNA: TGTGCCAGCAGTTTATTATCGGGGCACGAGCAGTACTTC; CDR3: CASSLLSGHEQYF
D: TRBD2; size: .; V: TRBV28; J: TRBJ2-7; DNA: TGTGCCAGCGGTTTGAGCGGGGGGGCTCGGGAGCAGTACTTC; CDR3: CASGLSGGAREQYF
D: .; size: few; V: TRBV28; J: TRBJ1-2; DNA: TGTGCCAGCAATCAGGGCCACTATGGCTACACCTTC; CDR3: CASNQGHYGYTF
D: TRBD1; size: few; V: TRBV5-1; J: TRBJ2-5; DNA: TGCGCCAGCAGCTTGGCCGCCCAGGGGGCTGGGGAGACCCAGTACTTC; CDR3: CASSLAAQGAGETQYF
D: .; size: .; V: TRBV4-3; J: TRBJ1-1; DNA: TGCGCCAGCAGCCTCTCTGACGACACTGAAGCTTTCTTT; CDR3: CASSLSDDTEAFF
D: .; size: .; V: TRBV29-1; J: TRBJ2-6; DNA: TGCAGCGTTGAATCGGGTAGCTACTCTGGGGCCAACGTCCTGACTTTC; CDR3: CSVESGSYSGANVLTF
D: .; size: .; V: TRBV20-1; J: TRBJ2-5; DNA: TGCAGTGCGCCGGGACCGCGAGGAGAGACCCAGTACTTC; CDR3: CSAPGPRGETQYF
D: .; size: .; V: TRBV6-2/TRBV6-3; J: TRBJ2-7; DNA: TGTGCCAGCAGTCCAGTTGGAGGCTACGAGCAGTACTTC; CDR3: CASSPVGGYEQYF
D: .; size: .; V: TRBV20-1; J: TRBJ1-3; DNA: TGCAGTGCTAGAGATCTAATCTTTGGAAACACCATATATTTT; CDR3: CSARDLIFGNTIYF
D: TRBD2; size: .; V: TRBV5-1; J: TRBJ2-3; DNA: TGCGCCAGCAGCTTGGTTAGCGGGGGGGGCACCACCCTCACAGATACGCAGTATTTT; CDR3: CASSLVSGGGTTLTDTQYF
D: .; size: .; V: TRBV29-1; J: TRBJ1-2; DNA: TGCAGCGTTGTGGGAGGGTATCGTGGCTACACCTTC; CDR3: CSVVGGYRGYTF
D: .; size: once; V: TRBV28; J: TRBJ1-5; DNA: TGTGCCAGCAGCCCTCTCGGGGTCGGGAGCAATCAGCCCCAGCATTTT; CDR3: CASSPLGVGSNQPQHF
D: .; size: many; V: TRBV9; J: TRBJ2-6; DNA: TGTGCCAGCAGCGCGACTATACCTTCTGGGGCCAACGTCCTGACTTTC; CDR3: CASSATIPSGANVLTF
D: .; size: few; V: TRBV6-1; J: TRBJ1-2; DNA: TGTGCCAGCAGTGGGGAGGACTATGGCTACACCTTC; CDR3: CASSGEDYGYTF
D: .; size: few; V: TRBV7-2; J: TRBJ2-5; DNA: TGTGCCAGCAGCCCCCAGGGCAGAGAGACCCAGTACTTC; CDR3: CASSPQGRETQYF
D: .; size: few; V: TRBV6-6; J: TRBJ2-4; DNA: TGTGCCAGCAGGCAAAAGGAAATTCAGTACTTC; CDR3: CASRQKEIQYF
D: .; size: .; V: TRBV12-3/TRBV12-4; J: TRBJ2-2; DNA: TGTGCCAGCAGTTTAACCTTCGGGGCCGGGGAGCTGTTTTTT; CDR3: CASSLTFGAGELFF
D: TRBD1; size: .; V: TRBV7-2; J: TRBJ2-7; DNA: TGTGCCAGCAGGGACAGGGGCGGCTACGAGCAGTACTTC; CDR3: CASRDRGGYEQYF
D: .; size: .; V: TRBV7-2; J: TRBJ2-7; DNA: TGTGCCAGCAGCTTAGGCGGGATGTACGAGCAGTACTTC; CDR3: CASSLGGMYEQYF
D: TRBD1; size: .; V: TRBV12-3/TRBV12-4; J: TRBJ1-1; DNA: TGTGCCAGCAGACCCACCTACGGACAGGGCCCGAACACTGAAGCTTTCTTT; CDR3: CASRPTYGQGPNTEAFF
D: .; size: .; V: TRBV6-5; J: TRBJ1-5; DNA: TGTGCCAGCAGTCACACAGGGAATCAGCCCCAGCATTTT; CDR3: CASSHTGNQPQHF
D: TRBD1; size: few; V: TRBV6-5; J: TRBJ1-2; DNA: TGTGCCAGCCTTGGCCAGGGGGCCGACTATGGCTACACCTTC; CDR3: CASLGQGADYGYTF
D: .; size: once; V: TRBV5-6; J: TRBJ1-5; DNA: TGTGCCAGCAGCCCCGGACCCCCTCCGGCGGGCAATCAGCCCCAGCATTTT; CDR3: CASSPGPPPAGNQPQHF
D: .; size: .; V: TRBV3-1; J: TRBJ2-5; DNA: TGTGCCAGCAGTCTGACACGGGACACACGACTCCAAGAGACCCAGTACTTC; CDR3: CASSLTRDTRLQETQYF
D: .; size: few; V: TRBV3-1; J: TRBJ1-5; DNA: TGTGCCAGCAGCCGCCAGGGGACGGGTCAGCCCCAGCATTTT; CDR3: CASSRQGTGQPQHF